This is a list of T cell receptor beta chains from one sample in a study of shared T cell receptors in the human thymus. Produced via immunoSEQ multiplex PCR; TCRdb's table is partial and in-frame only. This table holds hundreds of thousands of clones, about 90% found once. This sample also belongs to another study, concerning human thymus T cells.

The material sequenced was thymocytes. These receptors were obtained from a boy under two years old with a congenital heart defect. The CDR3 runs from the conserved cysteine through the conserved F or W. Size is stated for part of the rows, as once, few or many counts, or as a class when the clone is expanded.

TRBV27	NA	TRBJ1-2	CASSRQGWGYTF
TRBV19	NA	TRBJ1-2	CASSMGDRGYGYTF
TRBV11-2	NA	TRBJ2-7	CASSLVRAGVDLEQYF
TRBV23-1	NA	TRBJ2-7	CASGPSGSDEQYF
TRBV6-5	NA	TRBJ2-7	CACSGVSYEQYF
TRBV18	NA	TRBJ2-5	CASSPEASGHETQYF
TRBV5-6	NA	TRBJ1-6	CASSRKSGFLDF
TRBV28	NA	TRBJ2-1	CASSYKLSSYNEQFF
TRBV4-1	NA	TRBJ2-7	CASSHTLLTGALYEQYF
TRBV5-1	NA	TRBJ2-7	CASSLVQGGNYEQYF
TRBV15	NA	TRBJ2-1	CATSRKQGYNEQFF
TRBV14	NA	TRBJ2-7	CASSQDLGGEPSYEQYF
TRBV7-9	NA	TRBJ2-7	CASSQLPRSYEQYF
TRBV27	NA	TRBJ2-2	CASIGRPSGRALQFANTGELFF
TRBV18	NA	TRBJ2-1	CASSPGQIGRVYNEQFF
TRBV9	NA	TRBJ1-3	CASSVQGPGNTIYF
TRBV18	NA	TRBJ2-7	CASSADRGSLYEQYF
TRBV19	NA	TRBJ2-5	CASSLKNPRTERVETQYF
TRBV19	NA	TRBJ2-1	CASSAGTSGRHNEQFF
TRBV10-3	NA	TRBJ2-1	CAIRANNEQFF
TRBV2	NA	TRBJ2-7	CASSETSGGSYEQYF
TRBV15	NA	TRBJ1-6	CATSREGGIADSPLHF
TRBV28	NA	TRBJ1-2	CAGRTATGSNYGYTF
TRBV4-1	NA	TRBJ1-5	CASRTYFPGQGIGNQPQHF
TRBV5-1	NA	TRBJ2-7	CASSMDRGLWEQYF
TRBV30	NA	TRBJ2-7	CAWRVGGYEQYF
TRBV29-1	NA	TRBJ2-5	CSVDTRWVPTPLQETQYF
TRBV9	NA	TRBJ2-5	CASKGRGHETQYF
TRBV25-1	NA	TRBJ2-1	CASSDSPGYNEQFF
TRBV2	NA	TRBJ2-2	CASLGVGGGDTGELFF
TRBV4-1	few	TRBJ1-4	CASSQRGTGVRMLWNEKLFF
TRBV5-1	once	TRBJ2-7	CASSFGSGTGGPHYEQYF
TRBV4-1	NA	TRBJ1-1	CASRDLNRDVAEAFF
TRBV9	NA	TRBJ2-1	CASSVGSGRGSSYNEQFF
TRBV7-6	NA	TRBJ2-7	CASSPQLAHAISYEQYF
TRBV18	NA	TRBJ1-1	CASSPRDQDRMNTEAFF
TRBV4-2	NA	TRBJ1-5	CASSRGRGPVGQPQHF
TRBV30	NA	TRBJ2-3	CAWAASGGSTDTQYF
TRBV4-3	NA	TRBJ1-1	CASSQEYTSDRTSEAFF
TRBV19	few	TRBJ1-5	CASNLGGAWEPQHF
TRBV21-1	few	TRBJ1-4	CASSNRETRDREEKLFF